This TCR beta chain was documented in a study of T cell repertoires in cytomegalovirus infection. At the level of the study: An indication of both CMV infection and matching HLA type came from public TCR beta signatures. Study findings and constraints: Accumulated public TCR beta family frequency recognized individuals carrying CMV together with the relevant HLA. In two of eight donors, the top clonotype was HLA-C-restricted CMV-specific.

The V end lost 5 bases, the J end lost 5 bases, and 12 bases lay between the germline ends. Germline CDR1 MNHEY, CDR2 SMNVEV (reference sequence). The CDR3 is 13 residues long. There are many counts of this clonotype. The antigen is undetermined. Using its own MiXCR run on the reads, TCRdb lists one record per CDR3 protein. The repertoire consists of roughly 150,000 distinct CDR3 sequences, with 23% occurring once and the leading ten covering 9.5% to 13%. Sequenced: PBMCs. The source is a human donor in good health (CMV status not recorded). Some clones in this sample may be carry-over from other donors' samples. This chain joins TRBV27 and TRBJ2-5, with D maybe TRBD2 (6 bases). The CDR3 spells CASSGTGKETQYF. For the CDR3, the DNA is TGTGCCAGCAGTGGGACTGGGAAGGAGACCCAGTACTTC.